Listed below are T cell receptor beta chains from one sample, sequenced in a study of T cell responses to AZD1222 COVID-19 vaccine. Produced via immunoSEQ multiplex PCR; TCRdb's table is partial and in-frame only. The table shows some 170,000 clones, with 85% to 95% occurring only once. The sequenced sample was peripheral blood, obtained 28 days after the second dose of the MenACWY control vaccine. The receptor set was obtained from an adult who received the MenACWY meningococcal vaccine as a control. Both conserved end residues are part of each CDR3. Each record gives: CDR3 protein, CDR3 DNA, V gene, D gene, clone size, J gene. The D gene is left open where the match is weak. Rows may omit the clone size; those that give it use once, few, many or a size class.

CDR3 protein: CASSFGGSSGNTIYF; CDR3 DNA: TGTGCCAGCAGTTTCGGGGGGAGCTCTGGAAACACCATATATTTT; V gene: TRBV28; D gene: .; clone size: .; J gene: TRBJ1-3
CDR3 protein: CAWSVGAQETQYF; CDR3 DNA: TGTGCCTGGAGTGTGGGGGCCCAAGAGACCCAGTACTTC; V gene: TRBV30; D gene: .; clone size: .; J gene: TRBJ2-5
CDR3 protein: CASSEAATDTQYF; CDR3 DNA: TGTGCCAGCAGTGAAGCAGCCACAGATACGCAGTATTTT; V gene: TRBV25-1; D gene: .; clone size: .; J gene: TRBJ2-3
CDR3 protein: CSANDDRTEYF; CDR3 DNA: TGCAGTGCTAACGACGACAGGACGGAGTACTTC; V gene: TRBV20-1; D gene: .; clone size: .; J gene: TRBJ2-7
CDR3 protein: CASSRDRSNQPQHF; CDR3 DNA: TGTGCCAGCAGCCGGGACCGTAGCAATCAGCCCCAGCATTTT; V gene: TRBV2; D gene: .; clone size: .; J gene: TRBJ1-5
CDR3 protein: CASSSPGTATYEQYF; CDR3 DNA: TGTGCCAGCAGTTCCCCCGGGACAGCAACCTACGAGCAGTACTTC; V gene: TRBV6-5; D gene: TRBD1; clone size: .; J gene: TRBJ2-7
CDR3 protein: CASSLQQGPKTYGYTF; CDR3 DNA: TGTGCCAGCAGCCTCCAACAGGGCCCTAAAACCTATGGCTACACCTTC; V gene: TRBV7-2; D gene: .; clone size: few; J gene: TRBJ1-2
CDR3 protein: CASSPVPGELFF; CDR3 DNA: TGTGCCAGCAGCCCAGTGCCCGGGGAGCTGTTTTTT; V gene: TRBV4-2; D gene: .; clone size: .; J gene: TRBJ2-2
CDR3 protein: CASSFNDRNTEAFF; CDR3 DNA: TGTGCCAGCAGCTTCAATGACAGGAACACTGAAGCTTTCTTT; V gene: TRBV5-4; D gene: .; clone size: .; J gene: TRBJ1-1
CDR3 protein: CASTHGRGGRNQPQHF; CDR3 DNA: TGTGCCAGTACCCATGGGCGGGGAGGGCGCAATCAGCCCCAGCATTTT; V gene: TRBV19; D gene: .; clone size: .; J gene: TRBJ1-5
CDR3 protein: CASSLGVASGGFTDTQYF; CDR3 DNA: TGTGCCAGCAGCTTAGGGGTGGCTAGCGGGGGATTCACAGATACGCAGTATTTT; V gene: TRBV7-2; D gene: TRBD2; clone size: .; J gene: TRBJ2-3
CDR3 protein: CASSWGGLGSFSGNTIYF; CDR3 DNA: TGTGCCAGCAGCTGGGGAGGTCTAGGGTCCTTCTCTGGAAACACCATATATTTT; V gene: TRBV5-6; D gene: .; clone size: .; J gene: TRBJ1-3
CDR3 protein: CASSPGGGGYTF; CDR3 DNA: TGTGCCAGCAGCCCCGGGGGGGGCGGCTACACCTTC; V gene: TRBV11-2; D gene: .; clone size: .; J gene: TRBJ1-2
CDR3 protein: CASSGTSGNTDTQYF; CDR3 DNA: TGTGCCAGCAGCGGGACTAGCGGGAACACAGATACGCAGTATTTT; V gene: TRBV7-9; D gene: TRBD2; clone size: once; J gene: TRBJ2-3
CDR3 protein: CASSLMARGQETQYF; CDR3 DNA: TGCGCCAGCAGCTTGATGGCCAGGGGGCAAGAGACCCAGTACTTC; V gene: TRBV5-1; D gene: TRBD1; clone size: .; J gene: TRBJ2-5
CDR3 protein: CASSFATGGSGTEAFF; CDR3 DNA: TGCGCCAGCAGCTTCGCTACAGGGGGCTCGGGCACTGAAGCTTTCTTT; V gene: TRBV5-1; D gene: TRBD1; clone size: once; J gene: TRBJ1-1
CDR3 protein: CASSFRTSGQETQYF; CDR3 DNA: TGTGCCAGCAGCTTTCGGACTAGCGGCCAAGAGACCCAGTACTTC; V gene: TRBV7-8; D gene: TRBD2; clone size: .; J gene: TRBJ2-5
CDR3 protein: CASSRTRSLDGYTF; CDR3 DNA: TGTGCCAGCAGCCGCACACGGAGTCTAGATGGCTACACCTTC; V gene: TRBV5-8; D gene: .; clone size: .; J gene: TRBJ1-2
CDR3 protein: CASSGVVENIQYF; CDR3 DNA: TGTGCCAGCAGTGGGGTCGTCGAAAACATTCAGTACTTC; V gene: TRBV5-4; D gene: .; clone size: .; J gene: TRBJ2-4
CDR3 protein: CASSESPGQGNYGYTF; CDR3 DNA: TGTGCCAGCAGTGAATCTCCGGGACAGGGAAACTATGGCTACACCTTC; V gene: TRBV25-1; D gene: TRBD1; clone size: .; J gene: TRBJ1-2
CDR3 protein: CASRDTNYGYTF; CDR3 DNA: TGTGCCAGCAGGGACACTAACTATGGCTACACCTTC; V gene: TRBV28; D gene: .; clone size: few; J gene: TRBJ1-2
CDR3 protein: CASRPQGGEQYF; CDR3 DNA: TGTGCCAGCAGACCACAGGGGGGCGAGCAGTACTTC; V gene: TRBV12-3/TRBV12-4; D gene: TRBD1; clone size: .; J gene: TRBJ2-7
CDR3 protein: CATSRDILDGLMNTEAFF; CDR3 DNA: TGTGCCACCAGCAGAGATATCCTGGACGGTTTAATGAACACTGAAGCTTTCTTT; V gene: TRBV15; D gene: .; clone size: .; J gene: TRBJ1-1
CDR3 protein: CASSLAPQSREQYF; CDR3 DNA: TGTGCCAGCAGCTTAGCCCCACAATCCCGAGAGCAGTACTTC; V gene: TRBV11-2; D gene: .; clone size: .; J gene: TRBJ2-7
CDR3 protein: CASSFADSGGSPLHF; CDR3 DNA: TGTGCCAGCAGCTTCGCGGACAGCGGGGGTTCACCCCTCCACTTT; V gene: TRBV7-9; D gene: .; clone size: .; J gene: TRBJ1-6
CDR3 protein: CASTTLSGTEGTDTQYF; CDR3 DNA: TGTGCCAGTACCACACTCAGCGGGACCGAAGGCACAGATACGCAGTATTTT; V gene: TRBV19; D gene: TRBD2; clone size: .; J gene: TRBJ2-3
CDR3 protein: CASVRPGTTEAFF; CDR3 DNA: TGTGCCAGCGTCCGGCCTGGAACGACTGAAGCTTTCTTT; V gene: TRBV28; D gene: .; clone size: .; J gene: TRBJ1-1
CDR3 protein: CASSSGGRHEQFF; CDR3 DNA: TGTGCCAGCAGTTCTGGGGGGAGGCATGAGCAGTTCTTC; V gene: TRBV28; D gene: .; clone size: .; J gene: TRBJ2-1
CDR3 protein: CASSQDQGFGGYTF; CDR3 DNA: TGCGCCAGCAGCCAAGATCAGGGATTTGGTGGCTACACCTTC; V gene: TRBV4-3; D gene: .; clone size: .; J gene: TRBJ1-2
CDR3 protein: CASSIGGLGNYGYTF; CDR3 DNA: TGTGCCAGTAGTATAGGAGGGCTGGGTAACTATGGCTACACCTTC; V gene: TRBV19; D gene: .; clone size: .; J gene: TRBJ1-2
CDR3 protein: CASRWSSGGHQPQHF; CDR3 DNA: TGTGCCAGTAGATGGTCTTCGGGGGGGCATCAGCCCCAGCATTTT; V gene: TRBV19; D gene: .; clone size: .; J gene: TRBJ1-5
CDR3 protein: CASRDRGGYGYTF; CDR3 DNA: TGTGCCAGTAGGGACAGGGGTGGTTATGGCTACACCTTC; V gene: TRBV19; D gene: TRBD1; clone size: .; J gene: TRBJ1-2
CDR3 protein: CASSLVAGTEAFF; CDR3 DNA: TGTGCCAGCAGCTTAGTGGCTGGGACTGAAGCTTTCTTT; V gene: TRBV7-2; D gene: .; clone size: .; J gene: TRBJ1-1
CDR3 protein: CASSGRGGYNEQFF; CDR3 DNA: TGTGCCAGCAGCGGTCGGGGGGGCTACAATGAGCAGTTCTTC; V gene: TRBV5-4; D gene: TRBD2; clone size: .; J gene: TRBJ2-1
CDR3 protein: CASRPGQGATYGYTF; CDR3 DNA: TGTGCCAGCAGACCGGGACAGGGCGCGACCTATGGCTACACCTTC; V gene: TRBV6-5; D gene: TRBD1; clone size: .; J gene: TRBJ1-2
CDR3 protein: CASSQGASGGSYEQYF; CDR3 DNA: TGTGCCAGCAGCCAAGGGGCTAGCGGGGGCTCCTACGAGCAGTACTTC; V gene: TRBV7-2; D gene: TRBD2; clone size: .; J gene: TRBJ2-7
CDR3 protein: CASSTSLRQGRNHGYTF; CDR3 DNA: TGTGCCAGCAGCACAAGCCTTCGACAGGGTCGGAACCATGGCTACACCTTC; V gene: TRBV7-2; D gene: TRBD1; clone size: .; J gene: TRBJ1-2
CDR3 protein: CASSPLPQSYEQYF; CDR3 DNA: TGTGCCAGCTCACCACTGCCACAGTCCTACGAGCAGTACTTC; V gene: TRBV18; D gene: .; clone size: .; J gene: TRBJ2-7
CDR3 protein: CASSPDRGSETQYF; CDR3 DNA: TGTGCCAGCAGCCCAGACCGGGGATCGGAGACCCAGTACTTC; V gene: TRBV7-9; D gene: .; clone size: .; J gene: TRBJ2-5
CDR3 protein: CASSSLVLSNEKLFF; CDR3 DNA: TGTGCCAGCAGTTCGTTAGTACTTTCTAATGAAAAACTGTTTTTT; V gene: TRBV2; D gene: .; clone size: .; J gene: TRBJ1-4
CDR3 protein: CASSFGTSGTEQYF; CDR3 DNA: TGTGCCAGCAGCTTCGGGACTAGCGGGACCGAGCAGTACTTC; V gene: TRBV7-2; D gene: TRBD2; clone size: .; J gene: TRBJ2-7
CDR3 protein: CASSVVGQGAAEAFF; CDR3 DNA: TGTGCCAGCAGCGTAGTGGGACAGGGGGCTGCTGAAGCTTTCTTT; V gene: TRBV9; D gene: TRBD1; clone size: .; J gene: TRBJ1-1
CDR3 protein: CASSQDQSTGHNQPQHF; CDR3 DNA: TGTGCCAGCAGCCAAGATCAGTCGACAGGGCACAATCAGCCCCAGCATTTT; V gene: TRBV4-2; D gene: TRBD1; clone size: .; J gene: TRBJ1-5
CDR3 protein: CASSGLYGYTF; CDR3 DNA: TGTGCCAGCAGCGGGCTGTATGGCTACACCTTC; V gene: TRBV7-9; D gene: .; clone size: .; J gene: TRBJ1-2
CDR3 protein: CASSYKSGNQPQHF; CDR3 DNA: TGTGCCAGCAGTTACAAGTCGGGGAATCAGCCCCAGCATTTT; V gene: TRBV6-5; D gene: .; clone size: .; J gene: TRBJ1-5
CDR3 protein: CASSGQGAFGYTF; CDR3 DNA: TGTGCCAGCAGCGGACAGGGGGCTTTTGGCTACACCTTC; V gene: TRBV12-3/TRBV12-4; D gene: TRBD1; clone size: few; J gene: TRBJ1-2
CDR3 protein: CASSLGGRNTEAFF; CDR3 DNA: TGCGCCAGCAGCTTAGGGGGGAGGAACACTGAAGCTTTCTTT; V gene: TRBV5-1; D gene: .; clone size: .; J gene: TRBJ1-1
CDR3 protein: CASSLRDYTDTQYF; CDR3 DNA: TGTGCCAGCAGCTTAAGGGACTACACAGATACGCAGTATTTT; V gene: TRBV7-9; D gene: TRBD2; clone size: .; J gene: TRBJ2-3
CDR3 protein: CATSRDLETDTQYF; CDR3 DNA: TGTGCCACCAGCAGAGATTTGGAGACAGATACGCAGTATTTT; V gene: TRBV15; D gene: .; clone size: .; J gene: TRBJ2-3
CDR3 protein: CASSQLGGGSRSGANVLTF; CDR3 DNA: TGCGCCAGCAGCCAACTTGGTGGCGGATCTCGCTCTGGGGCCAACGTCCTGACTTTC; V gene: TRBV4-3; D gene: .; clone size: .; J gene: TRBJ2-6
CDR3 protein: CASSLAGLDHSNQPQHF; CDR3 DNA: TGTGCCAGCAGCTTAGCGGGGCTAGACCATAGCAATCAGCCCCAGCATTTT; V gene: TRBV7-2; D gene: .; clone size: .; J gene: TRBJ1-5
CDR3 protein: CASGPGMNSPLHF; CDR3 DNA: TGTGCGAGTGGACCGGGAATGAATTCACCCCTCCACTTT; V gene: TRBV12-3/TRBV12-4; D gene: .; clone size: .; J gene: TRBJ1-6
CDR3 protein: CASSWGTTNYGYTF; CDR3 DNA: TGTGCCAGTAGTTGGGGGACAACGAACTATGGCTACACCTTC; V gene: TRBV19; D gene: .; clone size: once; J gene: TRBJ1-2
CDR3 protein: CASSLYGVQETQYF; CDR3 DNA: TGTGCCAGCAGCTTATACGGGGTCCAAGAGACCCAGTACTTC; V gene: TRBV7-2; D gene: .; clone size: .; J gene: TRBJ2-5
CDR3 protein: CASSPLPRQIGGNEQFF; CDR3 DNA: TGTGCCAGCAGCCCTCTTCCTCGACAGATAGGGGGCAATGAGCAGTTCTTC; V gene: TRBV6-2/TRBV6-3; D gene: .; clone size: .; J gene: TRBJ2-1
CDR3 protein: CASKRTSGGLGEQFF; CDR3 DNA: TGTGCCAGCAAGAGGACTAGCGGGGGATTGGGTGAGCAGTTCTTC; V gene: TRBV7-8; D gene: TRBD2; clone size: .; J gene: TRBJ2-1
CDR3 protein: CASSIDRGLSYEQYF; CDR3 DNA: TGTGCCAGTAGTATAGACAGGGGGCTCTCCTACGAGCAGTACTTC; V gene: TRBV19; D gene: TRBD1; clone size: .; J gene: TRBJ2-7
CDR3 protein: CASSGGRGTDTQYF; CDR3 DNA: TGTGCCAGCAGCGGGGGCAGGGGCACAGATACGCAGTATTTT; V gene: TRBV5-5; D gene: .; clone size: .; J gene: TRBJ2-3
CDR3 protein: CASSREGLLKSGTQYF; CDR3 DNA: TGTGCCAGCAGCCGAGAGGGACTATTAAAGAGTGGGACCCAGTACTTC; V gene: TRBV3-1/TRBV3-2; D gene: TRBD2; clone size: .; J gene: TRBJ2-5
CDR3 protein: CSVVRGGDGYTF; CDR3 DNA: TGCAGCGTTGTCAGGGGTGGAGATGGCTACACCTTC; V gene: TRBV29-1; D gene: .; clone size: .; J gene: TRBJ1-2